The source of this TCR beta chain is a study of cytomegalovirus exposure and HLA in healthy donors. Only in-frame clones appear in the TCRdb table, and some are missing; sequencing was by immunoSEQ multiplex PCR. Of roughly 250,000 clones in the sample, 75% to 90% were seen once. J was trimmed by 2 bases and V by 4 bases; bases with no gene match: 2. Per germline, CDR1 MGHRA and CDR2 YSYEKL. The CDR3 totals 15 residues. Points on this clone: Its antigen is not known.

Study-wide results and limits: Rare TCR sequences predominated, though certain public TCRs were found in many donors. First-cohort TCR clusters tended to co-occur in the approximately 110 validation repertoires, a later analysis found. There were a few CMV-associated chains whose specificity for CMV antigens was confirmed in vitro.

The V call is TRBV4-1, the J call TRBJ2-1; 10 nucleotides line up with TRBD2. The clonotype comes from a woman under 40 in good health and CMV-seropositive. The sample was PBMCs. In DNA, the CDR3 is TGCGCCAGCAGCCGGACTAGCGGCACCTACAATGAGCAGTTCTTC. Translating gives CASSRTSGTYNEQFF.